This TCR beta chain was sequenced in a study of blood T cell repertoires in COVID-19. Turning to the study itself: T cells, B-cell-depleted T cells, or PBMCs provided the cDNA or gDNA that served as material.

Per the germline V gene, CDR1 is PRHDT and CDR2 is FYEKMQ (reference sequence). With 4 bases clipped from V and 4 bases from J, the junction kept 6 bases outside the gene matches. The CDR3 is 15 residues long. Sequencing was performed with immunoSEQ multiplex PCR; in TCRdb, only in-frame clones are kept and a portion is missing. The profile covers approximately 300,000 clones, with more than 70% appearing a single time and 0.95% to 1.5% taken by the ten largest. Sequenced input: peripheral blood. The V and J genes are TRBV13 and TRBJ1-1; 10 nucleotides line up with TRBD1. The receptor was derived from a woman aged 45-65 years with acute or convalescent COVID-19. CDR3 residues: CASSSGTGVITEAFF. In nucleotides, the CDR3 is TGTGCCAGCAGCTCCGGGACAGGGGTTATCACTGAAGCTTTCTTT.